The TCR beta chain under discussion was sequenced for a study of OX40 agonist ivuxolimab in advanced cancers. Study in general: Patients receiving dose escalation had hepatocellular carcinoma, melanoma, renal cell or head and neck cancer. Under the entry rules, prior anti-PD-1, anti-PD-L1 or anti-CTLA-4 therapy was allowed, and about 38% had some. Three individuals attained partial responses, comprising one hepatocellular carcinoma case and two cutaneous melanoma cases. Findings and caveats of the study: It was not determined which antigens were specifically recognized by the peripheral T cells that had undergone clonal expansion.

Sequenced by immunoSEQ multiplex PCR; TCRdb stores in-frame clones only, minus some. The sample shows about 40,000 clones, 88% of them seen only once. CDR3 size: 14 residues. The J segment lost 7 bases and the V segment lost 4 bases, leaving 9 bases of the junction unmatched. From germline, CDR1 is SGHRS and CDR2 YFSETQ. With respect to this clone: What it recognizes is unknown.

The sequence was collected from an adult with an advanced solid tumor such as melanoma, head and neck, liver or kidney cancer. This chain links TRBV5-1 with TRBJ2-7, with TRBD2 identical over 9 bases. Sequencing was performed on CD4+ or CD8+ T cells sorted from blood, taken in a trial of the OX40 agonist ivuxolimab. The CDR3 region is CASSPGLAGREQYF. The CDR3 nucleotides read TGCGCCAGCAGCCCGGGACTAGCAGGGCGGGAGCAGTACTTC.